Listed below are T cell receptor beta chains from one sample, sequenced in a study of T cells in Graves' hyperthyroidism and ophthalmopathy. MiXCR, applied by TCRdb to the multiplex PCR reads, yields one record per CDR3 protein. This sample carries about 380,000 distinct CDR3 sequences, less than 15% of them seen once, and the ten largest clones take more than 20%. Sequences were obtained from blood. These receptors were taken from a man aged 25-45 years with Graves' hyperthyroidism that later progressed to Graves' ophthalmopathy. The CDR3 runs from the conserved cysteine through the conserved F or W. The D gene is left open where the match is weak. Size tells how often a clone was seen (once, few, many) or the class of an expanded clone, and some rows leave it out.

D gene: TRBD1
V gene: TRBV5-1
clone size: many
J gene: TRBJ1-1
CDR3 DNA: TGCGCCAGCAGCTTGGCGGGACAGACGACGAACACTGAAGCTTTCTTT
CDR3 protein: CASSLAGQTTNTEAFF

D gene: TRBD1
V gene: TRBV12-3/TRBV12-4
clone size: many
J gene: TRBJ1-2
CDR3 DNA: TGTGCCAGCAGCTGGGACAGGGGGCGAGGCGGCTACACCTTC
CDR3 protein: CASSWDRGRGGYTF

D gene: -
V gene: TRBV2
clone size: many
J gene: TRBJ2-7
CDR3 DNA: TGTGCCAGCACCGCGCCAGGGGGGGGTAACTACGAGCAGTACTTC
CDR3 protein: CASTAPGGGNYEQYF

D gene: -
V gene: TRBV6-1
clone size: -
J gene: TRBJ2-3
CDR3 DNA: TGTGCCAGCAGTCTCAGGGTGGGTCGCACAGATACGCAGTATTTT
CDR3 protein: CASSLRVGRTDTQYF

D gene: -
V gene: TRBV5-1
clone size: -
J gene: TRBJ2-4
CDR3 DNA: TGCGCCAGCAGCGGGGAAGTCAAGGCCAAAAACATTCAGTACTTC
CDR3 protein: CASSGEVKAKNIQYF

D gene: TRBD1
V gene: TRBV7-9
clone size: -
J gene: TRBJ2-3
CDR3 DNA: TGTGCCAGCAGCTCATCCCGGACAGGGCGGACAGATACGCAGTATTTT
CDR3 protein: CASSSSRTGRTDTQYF

D gene: -
V gene: TRBV30
clone size: many
J gene: TRBJ2-5
CDR3 DNA: TGTGCCTGGACACCTGACGGCTTGACAGCCGCCCGAGAGACCCAGTACTTC
CDR3 protein: CAWTPDGLTAARETQYF

D gene: -
V gene: TRBV30
clone size: many
J gene: TRBJ2-5
CDR3 DNA: TGTGCCTGGAGCCGACGAGAGACCCAGTACTTC
CDR3 protein: CAWSRRETQYF

D gene: -
V gene: TRBV20-1
clone size: few
J gene: TRBJ1-5
CDR3 DNA: TGCAGTGCTACCCCGTTATTTGCTGGGACGTATAGCAATCAGCCCCAGCATTTT
CDR3 protein: CSATPLFAGTYSNQPQHF

D gene: -
V gene: TRBV28
clone size: -
J gene: TRBJ1-5
CDR3 DNA: TGTGCCAGCAGCCCCCCCAACACCATCCGTCAGCCCCAGCATTTT
CDR3 protein: CASSPPNTIRQPQHF

D gene: TRBD1
V gene: TRBV29-1
clone size: few
J gene: TRBJ2-1
CDR3 DNA: TGCAGCGCATCCCGGGGGACAGGGGGCTACAATGAGCAGTTCTTC
CDR3 protein: CSASRGTGGYNEQFF

D gene: TRBD1
V gene: TRBV12-3/TRBV12-4
clone size: few
J gene: TRBJ2-7
CDR3 DNA: TGTGCCAGCAGCCAGACAGGGGGAACCTCCTACGAGCAGTACTTC
CDR3 protein: CASSQTGGTSYEQYF

D gene: TRBD1
V gene: TRBV5-1
clone size: -
J gene: TRBJ2-5
CDR3 DNA: TGCGCCAGCAGCTTTGGGACAGGGTTCCAAGAGACCCAGTACTTC
CDR3 protein: CASSFGTGFQETQYF

D gene: -
V gene: TRBV2
clone size: many
J gene: TRBJ2-5
CDR3 DNA: TGTGCCAGCGGGGGGATACAGTACTTC
CDR3 protein: CASGGIQYF

D gene: TRBD1
V gene: TRBV7-9
clone size: many
J gene: TRBJ1-4
CDR3 DNA: TGTGCCAGCAGACAGGGGCGTGAGGGTGAAAAACTGTTTTTT
CDR3 protein: CASRQGREGEKLFF

D gene: -
V gene: TRBV12-3/TRBV12-4
clone size: many
J gene: TRBJ1-1
CDR3 DNA: TGTGCCAGCAGTTTATACAGGGTCAAAACTGAAGCTTTCTTT
CDR3 protein: CASSLYRVKTEAFF

D gene: TRBD1
V gene: TRBV7-9
clone size: many
J gene: TRBJ2-3
CDR3 DNA: TGTGCCAGCAGCGACGGACAGGGGGTGGTAGAAGATACGCAGTATTTT
CDR3 protein: CASSDGQGVVEDTQYF

D gene: TRBD1
V gene: TRBV5-1
clone size: many
J gene: TRBJ1-5
CDR3 DNA: TGCGCCAGCAGCTTGGAGGGGGCTTATCAGCCCCAGCATTTT
CDR3 protein: CASSLEGAYQPQHF

D gene: -
V gene: TRBV4-1
clone size: few
J gene: TRBJ2-7
CDR3 DNA: TGCGCCAGCAGCCAAGAGGGCCATACCTACGAGCAGTACTTC
CDR3 protein: CASSQEGHTYEQYF

D gene: TRBD1
V gene: TRBV28
clone size: many
J gene: TRBJ1-2
CDR3 DNA: TGTGCCAGCAGTACCCGGGACAGGCTTTTCTATGGCTACACCTTC
CDR3 protein: CASSTRDRLFYGYTF

D gene: TRBD1
V gene: TRBV29-1
clone size: few
J gene: TRBJ2-7
CDR3 DNA: TGCAGCGTTGAAAGGGACAGGGGGACCGAGCAGTACTTC
CDR3 protein: CSVERDRGTEQYF

D gene: -
V gene: TRBV10-1
clone size: -
J gene: TRBJ2-1
CDR3 DNA: TGCGCCAGCAGTGCCCCAGGGGGGGAGCAGTTCTTC
CDR3 protein: CASSAPGGEQFF

D gene: -
V gene: TRBV5-4
clone size: -
J gene: TRBJ2-5
CDR3 DNA: TGTGCCAGCAGCTTGGAGGTAGCGTCCGAGACCCAGTACTTC
CDR3 protein: CASSLEVASETQYF

D gene: TRBD1
V gene: TRBV12-5
clone size: many
J gene: TRBJ1-5
CDR3 DNA: TGTGCTAGTGGATCCGACAGGGACCATCAGCCCCAGCATTTT
CDR3 protein: CASGSDRDHQPQHF

D gene: -
V gene: TRBV3-1
clone size: few
J gene: TRBJ1-1
CDR3 DNA: TGTGCCAGCAGCCAAATGACAGGTGAAGCTTTCTTT
CDR3 protein: CASSQMTGEAFF

D gene: -
V gene: TRBV5-1
clone size: many
J gene: TRBJ2-7
CDR3 DNA: TGCGCCAGCAGCTTGGGGGGGGGCCAGTTCTACGAGCAGTACTTC
CDR3 protein: CASSLGGGQFYEQYF

D gene: -
V gene: TRBV6-2/TRBV6-3
clone size: few
J gene: TRBJ2-4
CDR3 DNA: TGTGCCAGCAGTTACTCTGGGGGGGCGGGCAAAAACATTCAGTACTTC
CDR3 protein: CASSYSGGAGKNIQYF

D gene: TRBD1
V gene: TRBV20-1
clone size: few
J gene: TRBJ1-6
CDR3 DNA: TGCAGTGCGAGCCGAGGGGGCACAGGTTCACCCCTCCACTTT
CDR3 protein: CSASRGGTGSPLHF

D gene: -
V gene: TRBV7-9
clone size: -
J gene: TRBJ2-1
CDR3 DNA: TGTGCCAGCAGCTTAGTCGGGGTTGGTGATGAGCAGTTCTTC
CDR3 protein: CASSLVGVGDEQFF

D gene: TRBD2
V gene: TRBV11-2
clone size: many
J gene: TRBJ2-7
CDR3 DNA: TGTGCCAGCAGCCCCGGCGGGAGGGGCAGGGCTACCTACGAGCAGTACTTC
CDR3 protein: CASSPGGRGRATYEQYF

D gene: TRBD2
V gene: TRBV12-3/TRBV12-4
clone size: few
J gene: TRBJ2-5
CDR3 DNA: TGTGCCAGCAGTCCCGGACTAGCGGGGACGGAGACCCAGTACTTC
CDR3 protein: CASSPGLAGTETQYF

D gene: -
V gene: TRBV6-2/TRBV6-3
clone size: few
J gene: TRBJ1-3
CDR3 DNA: TGTGCCAGCAGTTACTCGTCGTTCCCCGACTCTGGAAACGCCATATATTTT
CDR3 protein: CASSYSSFPDSGNAIYF

D gene: -
V gene: TRBV20-1
clone size: many
J gene: TRBJ2-7
CDR3 DNA: TGCAGTGCCGCATTGTACTACGAGCAGTACTTC
CDR3 protein: CSAALYYEQYF

D gene: TRBD2
V gene: TRBV20-1
clone size: many
J gene: TRBJ2-5
CDR3 DNA: TGCAGTGCCCCCCAGCGGGGGATAGAGACCCAGTACTTC
CDR3 protein: CSAPQRGIETQYF

D gene: -
V gene: TRBV29-1
clone size: many
J gene: TRBJ2-2
CDR3 DNA: TGCAGCGTGGGGACGGGCGGGGACACCGGGGAGCTGTTTTTT
CDR3 protein: CSVGTGGDTGELFF

D gene: -
V gene: TRBV2
clone size: -
J gene: TRBJ1-1
CDR3 DNA: TGTGCCAGCAGCAGGGTTAGCACTGAAGCTTTCTTT
CDR3 protein: CASSRVSTEAFF

D gene: TRBD1
V gene: TRBV6-1
clone size: many
J gene: TRBJ1-1
CDR3 DNA: TGTGCCAGCAGTTGGGGACAGGAGAACACTGAAGCTTTCTTT
CDR3 protein: CASSWGQENTEAFF

D gene: TRBD1
V gene: TRBV6-1
clone size: many
J gene: TRBJ1-1
CDR3 DNA: TGTGCCAGCAGTGCACGACAGGGCACTGAAGCTTTCTTT
CDR3 protein: CASSARQGTEAFF

D gene: -
V gene: TRBV7-9
clone size: -
J gene: TRBJ2-1
CDR3 DNA: TGTGCCAGCAGCCATAGTGGACAGAATGAGCAGTTCTTC
CDR3 protein: CASSHSGQNEQFF

D gene: -
V gene: TRBV3-1
clone size: few
J gene: TRBJ1-2
CDR3 DNA: TGTGCCAGCAGCCAAGAGGTGGAAGGTTACTATGGCTACACCTTC
CDR3 protein: CASSQEVEGYYGYTF

D gene: TRBD1
V gene: TRBV5-6
clone size: -
J gene: TRBJ1-3
CDR3 DNA: TGTGCCAGCAGCGCCATACCAACAGGGGCTGGAAACACCATATATTTT
CDR3 protein: CASSAIPTGAGNTIYF

D gene: TRBD1
V gene: TRBV7-3
clone size: many
J gene: TRBJ2-7
CDR3 DNA: TGTGCCAGCAGCTTATATCGTTCCGGGACAGGGGTGGGTGAGCAGTACTTC
CDR3 protein: CASSLYRSGTGVGEQYF

D gene: -
V gene: TRBV12-3/TRBV12-4
clone size: many
J gene: TRBJ1-1
CDR3 DNA: TGTGCCAGCAGTTCACAGGTCGATGGCACTGAAGCTTTCTTT
CDR3 protein: CASSSQVDGTEAFF

D gene: TRBD2
V gene: TRBV4-1
clone size: -
J gene: TRBJ2-5
CDR3 DNA: TGCGCCAGCAGCCAAGGGAGACTAGCGGGGGTACAAGAGACCCAGTACTTC
CDR3 protein: CASSQGRLAGVQETQYF

D gene: -
V gene: TRBV12-3/TRBV12-4
clone size: -
J gene: TRBJ1-1
CDR3 DNA: TGTGCCAGCAGATTACAGAGGGACACTGAAGCTTTCTTT
CDR3 protein: CASRLQRDTEAFF

D gene: TRBD1
V gene: TRBV6-9
clone size: -
J gene: TRBJ2-3
CDR3 DNA: TGTGCCAGCAGCCTACAGGGGCCCGGTTCGGGGCCCCCCACAGATACGCAGTATTTT
CDR3 protein: CASSLQGPGSGPPTDTQYF

D gene: TRBD1
V gene: TRBV19
clone size: -
J gene: TRBJ1-6
CDR3 DNA: TGTGCCAGTAGTATAGCCACAGGGGGCTATTCTTCACCCCTCCACTTT
CDR3 protein: CASSIATGGYSSPLHF

D gene: -
V gene: TRBV11-2
clone size: many
J gene: TRBJ2-7
CDR3 DNA: TGTGCCAGCAGGAATCTCGATGGTTACTTCTACGAGCAGTACTTC
CDR3 protein: CASRNLDGYFYEQYF

D gene: -
V gene: TRBV30
clone size: few
J gene: TRBJ1-5
CDR3 DNA: TGTGCCTGGAGTGTACGGGGGAGCAATCAGCCCCAGCATTTT
CDR3 protein: CAWSVRGSNQPQHF

D gene: -
V gene: TRBV7-9
clone size: -
J gene: TRBJ1-3
CDR3 DNA: TGTGCCAGCAGCTTAGAATCAGTTTCTGGAAACACCATATATTTT
CDR3 protein: CASSLESVSGNTIYF

D gene: -
V gene: TRBV12-3/TRBV12-4
clone size: many
J gene: TRBJ1-2
CDR3 DNA: TGTGCCAGCAGTTACACAGGGATTTATGGCTACACCTTC
CDR3 protein: CASSYTGIYGYTF

D gene: TRBD1
V gene: TRBV5-4
clone size: once
J gene: TRBJ1-2
CDR3 DNA: TGTGCCAGCAGCCTCCGGGACAGGGGGCCTCCTAACTATGGCTACACCTTC
CDR3 protein: CASSLRDRGPPNYGYTF

D gene: TRBD2
V gene: TRBV7-2
clone size: few
J gene: TRBJ2-7
CDR3 DNA: TGTGCCAGCAACTTTCCGGGGGGTTCGTCCCGAGAGCAGTACTTC
CDR3 protein: CASNFPGGSSREQYF

D gene: -
V gene: TRBV6-1
clone size: few
J gene: TRBJ2-7
CDR3 DNA: TGTGCCAGCAGTGACGGGACATGGGGAGCCTACGAGCAGTACTTC
CDR3 protein: CASSDGTWGAYEQYF

D gene: -
V gene: TRBV30
clone size: many
J gene: TRBJ2-2
CDR3 DNA: TGTGCCTGGAGTCTTAACACCGGGGAGCTGTTTTTT
CDR3 protein: CAWSLNTGELFF

D gene: -
V gene: TRBV2
clone size: -
J gene: TRBJ1-6
CDR3 DNA: TGTGCCAGCAGTAGTATGGGTAATAATTCACCCCTCCACTTT
CDR3 protein: CASSSMGNNSPLHF

D gene: TRBD1
V gene: TRBV28
clone size: -
J gene: TRBJ1-4
CDR3 DNA: TGTGCCAGCAGTCCTCGGGACAGACCTAATGAAAAACTGTTTTTT
CDR3 protein: CASSPRDRPNEKLFF

D gene: -
V gene: TRBV6-2/TRBV6-3
clone size: many
J gene: TRBJ2-7
CDR3 DNA: TGTGCCAGCAGTTCCAGCGCAGGAACACTCTTCTCCTACGAGCAGTACTTC
CDR3 protein: CASSSSAGTLFSYEQYF

D gene: -
V gene: TRBV28
clone size: -
J gene: TRBJ1-5
CDR3 DNA: TGTGCCATTACCGGGACATCCGTAAATCAGCCCCAGCATTTT
CDR3 protein: CAITGTSVNQPQHF